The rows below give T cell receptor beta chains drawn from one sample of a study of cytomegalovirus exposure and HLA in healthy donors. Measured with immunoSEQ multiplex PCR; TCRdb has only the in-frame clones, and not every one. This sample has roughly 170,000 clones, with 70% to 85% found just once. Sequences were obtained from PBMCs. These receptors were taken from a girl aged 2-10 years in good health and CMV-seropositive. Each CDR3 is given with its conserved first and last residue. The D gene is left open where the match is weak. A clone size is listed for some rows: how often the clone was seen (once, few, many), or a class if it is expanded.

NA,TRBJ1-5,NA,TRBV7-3,CASSADSNQPQHF,TGTGCCAGCAGCGCGGATAGCAATCAGCCCCAGCATTTT
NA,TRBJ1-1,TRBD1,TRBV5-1,CASSLARGQGMNTEAFF,TGCGCCAGCAGCTTGGCCCGGGGACAGGGTATGAACACTGAAGCTTTCTTT
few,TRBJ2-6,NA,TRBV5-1,CASSLNGRVGGANVLTF,TGCGCCAGCAGCTTGAATGGGCGGGTTGGTGGGGCCAACGTCCTGACTTTC
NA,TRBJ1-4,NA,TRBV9,CASSVAAEGGEKLFF,TGTGCCAGCAGCGTAGCGGCGGAGGGAGGAGAAAAACTGTTTTTT
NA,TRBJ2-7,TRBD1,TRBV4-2,CASKDLSTGGYEQYF,TGTGCCAGCAAAGACCTTTCGACAGGGGGCTACGAGCAGTACTTC
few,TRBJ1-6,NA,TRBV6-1,CASSEALGRINSPLHF,TGTGCCAGCAGTGAGGCCCTGGGGCGGATAAATTCACCCCTCCACTTT
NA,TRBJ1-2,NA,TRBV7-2,CASSSAWQGGGYTF,TGTGCCAGCAGCTCCGCGTGGCAGGGTGGCGGCTACACCTTC
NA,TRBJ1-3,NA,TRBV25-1,CASSESPRNTIYF,TGTGCCAGCAGTGAATCCCCTAGAAACACCATATATTTT
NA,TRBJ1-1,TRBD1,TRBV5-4,CASSRGQEGTEAFF,TGTGCCAGCAGCCGAGGACAGGAAGGCACTGAAGCTTTCTTT
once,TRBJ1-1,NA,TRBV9,CASSSRDSSNTEAFF,TGTGCCAGCAGCTCCCGGGACTCTTCGAACACTGAAGCTTTCTTT
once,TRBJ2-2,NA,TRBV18,CASSPTPSTNTGELFF,TGTGCCAGCTCACCAACCCCTAGTACGAACACCGGGGAGCTGTTTTTT
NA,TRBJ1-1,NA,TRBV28,CASSFPGLVNTEAFF,TGTGCCAGCAGTTTCCCAGGGCTTGTGAACACTGAAGCTTTCTTT
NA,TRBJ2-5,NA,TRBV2,CASSSSETQYF,TGTGCCAGCTCTAGCTCCGAGACCCAGTACTTC
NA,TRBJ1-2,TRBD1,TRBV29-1,CSVDARDRGYGYTF,TGCAGCGTTGACGCACGGGACAGGGGCTATGGCTACACCTTC
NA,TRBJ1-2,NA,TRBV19,CASSGLQGPLDNYGYTF,TGTGCCAGTAGTGGTTTGCAGGGCCCCCTCGATAACTATGGCTACACCTTC
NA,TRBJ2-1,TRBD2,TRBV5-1,CASSWLPGLNNEQFF,TGCGCCAGCAGCTGGCTCCCGGGACTAAACAATGAGCAGTTCTTC